This T cell receptor (beta chain) comes out of a study of T-cell memory formation after mild COVID-19. Study as a whole: Largely, the TCR clusters proved donor specific.

TCRdb called the 5' RACE reads again in MiXCR, with one record for every CDR3 protein. The table shows 410,000 or so distinct CDR3 sequences, with about 22% occurring only once. The material sequenced was PBMCs or a T cell subset sorted from them (not recorded which). This receptor was obtained from an adult woman who had mild COVID-19 (a few samples of this study predate the infection). Cell type and time point are not known.

Written as DNA, the CDR3 is TGTGCCATCAGTGCAGGGACTAGCGGGAGCCCCCCAGATACGCAGTATTTT. It translates to CAISAGTSGSPPDTQYF. The V gene is TRBV10-3, the J gene TRBJ2-3, with TRBD2 identical over 14 bases. The CDR3 runs to 17 residues. V shed 4 bases, J shed 4 bases, and the junction held 7 bases outside the gene matches. Germline CDR1 is ENHRY and CDR2 is SYGVKD.